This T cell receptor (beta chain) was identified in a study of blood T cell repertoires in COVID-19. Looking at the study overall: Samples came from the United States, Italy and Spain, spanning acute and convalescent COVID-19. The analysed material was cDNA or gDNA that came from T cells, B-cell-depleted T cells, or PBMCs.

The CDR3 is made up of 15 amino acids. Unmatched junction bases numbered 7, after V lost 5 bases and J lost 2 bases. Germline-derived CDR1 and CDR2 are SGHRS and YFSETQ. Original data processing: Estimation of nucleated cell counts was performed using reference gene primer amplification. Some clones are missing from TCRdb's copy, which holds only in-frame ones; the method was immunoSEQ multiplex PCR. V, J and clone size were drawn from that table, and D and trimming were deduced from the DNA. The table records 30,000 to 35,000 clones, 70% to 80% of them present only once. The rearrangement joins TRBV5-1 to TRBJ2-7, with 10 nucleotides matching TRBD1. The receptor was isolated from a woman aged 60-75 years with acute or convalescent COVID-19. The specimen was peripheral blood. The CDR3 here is CASRLGQGLTYEQYF. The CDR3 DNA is TGCGCCAGCAGACTGGGACAGGGGCTAACCTACGAGCAGTACTTC.